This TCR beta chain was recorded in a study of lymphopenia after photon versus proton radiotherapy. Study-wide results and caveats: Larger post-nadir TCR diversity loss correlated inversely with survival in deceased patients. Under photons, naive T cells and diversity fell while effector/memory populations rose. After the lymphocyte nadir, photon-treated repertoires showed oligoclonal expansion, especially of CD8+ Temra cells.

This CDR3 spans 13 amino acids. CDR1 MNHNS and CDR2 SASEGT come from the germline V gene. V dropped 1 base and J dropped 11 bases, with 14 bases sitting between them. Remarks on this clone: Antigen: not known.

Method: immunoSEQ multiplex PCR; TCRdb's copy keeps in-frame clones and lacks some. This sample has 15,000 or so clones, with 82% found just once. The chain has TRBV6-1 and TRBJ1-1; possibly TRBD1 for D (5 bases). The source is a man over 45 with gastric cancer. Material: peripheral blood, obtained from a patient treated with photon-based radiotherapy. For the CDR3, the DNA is TGTGCCAGCAGTGAAGAGGAGGGGCGCTGGGCTTTCTTT. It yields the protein CASSEEEGRWAFF.